This record concerns one T cell receptor beta chain sequence. Its specificity is not known. Arm-PCR with iRepertoire HTBI primers amplified the CDR3 regions for these TCR beta libraries. TCRdb fed the multiplex PCR reads into MiXCR, producing one record per CDR3 protein. The table has hundreds of thousands of distinct CDR3 sequences, less than 20% seen once; the top ten hold roughly 20%. This sample is part of a study of regulatory T cells in long-lasting Graves disease. The germline V gene has CDR1 MNHEY and CDR2 SMNVEV (reference sequence). There are 15 residues in the CDR3. The V end was cut by 0 bases, the J end by 4 bases, with 12 bases between. The time point here: newly diagnosed GD, antithyroid drugs for less than 3 months. RNA isolated from PBMCs was used to make the TCR library. Notes on the study in general: The number of shared public clonotypes was higher in persistent patients (around 2,700) than new patients (more than 850).

The starting material was peripheral blood mononuclear cells (PBMCs), obtained at new diagnosis, from a patient treated with antithyroid drugs. The chain carries TRBV27 and TRBJ1-1; perhaps TRBD1 as D (5 bases). The TCR sequence derives from a female donor with Graves disease. CDR3 DNA sequence: TGTGCCAGCAGTTTATCGTGGGGCAGTGGCACTGAAGCTTTCTTT. Protein sequence: CASSLSWGSGTEAFF.